This T cell receptor (beta chain) stems from a study of Graves' ophthalmopathy and Graves' hyperthyroidism. The table lists this clonotype with many counts. RNA transcripts provided the template for amplifying TCR beta CDR3 regions. An initial RT-PCR round employing HTBI primers preceded a second-round multiplex PCR. TCRdb redid the calling of the multiplex PCR reads with MiXCR, one entry per CDR3 protein. The data show about 620,000 distinct CDR3 sequences, 22% seen once. Germline lookup yields CDR1 MNHNS and CDR2 SASEGT. The V gene lost 4 bases and the J gene lost 12 bases, with 9 bases spanning the gap. The CDR3 totals 10 residues. Enrolled hyperthyroidism patients had a new diagnosis, a duration under 2 months, and an age of 18 to 65.

The TCR comes from a woman aged 18-30 years with stable Graves' hyperthyroidism. Some clones in this sample may be carry-over from other donors' samples. The chain couples TRBV6-1 to TRBJ2-5; no reliable D call. Material: peripheral blood. The CDR3: CASSAARKYF. The CDR3 bases are TGTGCCAGCAGTGCAGCACGCAAGTACTTC.